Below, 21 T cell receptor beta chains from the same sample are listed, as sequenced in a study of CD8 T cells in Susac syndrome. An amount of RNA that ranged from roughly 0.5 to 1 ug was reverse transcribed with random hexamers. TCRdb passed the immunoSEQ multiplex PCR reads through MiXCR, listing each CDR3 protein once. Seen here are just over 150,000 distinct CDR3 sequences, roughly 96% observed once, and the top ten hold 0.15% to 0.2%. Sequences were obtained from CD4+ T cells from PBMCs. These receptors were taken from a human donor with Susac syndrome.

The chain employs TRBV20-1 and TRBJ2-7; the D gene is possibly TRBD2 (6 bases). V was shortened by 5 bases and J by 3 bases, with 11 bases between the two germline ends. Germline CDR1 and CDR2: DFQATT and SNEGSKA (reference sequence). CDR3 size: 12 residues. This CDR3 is CSALLGSYEQYF. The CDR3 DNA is TGCAGTGCTCTCCTCGGGAGCTACGAGCAGTACTTC.

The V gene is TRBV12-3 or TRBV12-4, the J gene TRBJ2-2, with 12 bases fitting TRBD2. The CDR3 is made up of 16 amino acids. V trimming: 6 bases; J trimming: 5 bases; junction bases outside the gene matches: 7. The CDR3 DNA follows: TGTGCCAGCAGCTCGACTAGCGGGGGAAGGACCGGGGAGCTGTTTTTT. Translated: CASSSTSGGRTGELFF.

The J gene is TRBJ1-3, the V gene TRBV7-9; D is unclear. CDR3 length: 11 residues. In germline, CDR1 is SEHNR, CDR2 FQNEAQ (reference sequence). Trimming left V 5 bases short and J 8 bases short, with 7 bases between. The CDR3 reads CASSRADTIYF. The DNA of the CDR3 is TGTGCCAGCAGCCGCGCAGACACCATATATTTT.

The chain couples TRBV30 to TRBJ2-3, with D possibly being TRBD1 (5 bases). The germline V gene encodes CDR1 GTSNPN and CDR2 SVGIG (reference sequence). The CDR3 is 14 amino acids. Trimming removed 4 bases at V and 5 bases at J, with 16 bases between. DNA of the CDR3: TGTGCCTGGACCCGCGACAGCGAAGGAGATACGCAGTATTTT. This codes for CAWTRDSEGDTQYF.

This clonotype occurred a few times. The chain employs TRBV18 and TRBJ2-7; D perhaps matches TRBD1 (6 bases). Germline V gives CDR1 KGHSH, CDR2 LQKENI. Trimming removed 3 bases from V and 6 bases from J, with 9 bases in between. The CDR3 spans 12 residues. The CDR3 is CASSPTGTEQYF. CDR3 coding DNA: TGTGCCAGCTCACCTACAGGGACCGAGCAGTACTTC.

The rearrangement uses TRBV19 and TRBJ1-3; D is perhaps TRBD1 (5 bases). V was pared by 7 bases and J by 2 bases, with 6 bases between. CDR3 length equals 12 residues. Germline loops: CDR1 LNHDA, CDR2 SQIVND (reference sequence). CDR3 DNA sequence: TGTGCCAGTAAGGGGACTGGAAACACCATATATTTT. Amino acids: CASKGTGNTIYF.

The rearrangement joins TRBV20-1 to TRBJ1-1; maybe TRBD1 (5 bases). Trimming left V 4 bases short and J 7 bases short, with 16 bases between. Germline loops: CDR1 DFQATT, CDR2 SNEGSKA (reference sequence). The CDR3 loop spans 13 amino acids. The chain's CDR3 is CSAKRGALIEAFF. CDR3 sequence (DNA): TGCAGTGCTAAAAGGGGCGCGCTAATTGAAGCTTTCTTT.

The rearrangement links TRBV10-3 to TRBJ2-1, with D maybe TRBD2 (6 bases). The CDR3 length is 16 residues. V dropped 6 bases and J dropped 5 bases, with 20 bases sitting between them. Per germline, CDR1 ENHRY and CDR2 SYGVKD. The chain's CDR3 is CAISAFLGGQDNEQFF. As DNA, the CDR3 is TGTGCCATCAGCGCCTTTCTGGGAGGACAAGACAATGAGCAGTTCTTC.

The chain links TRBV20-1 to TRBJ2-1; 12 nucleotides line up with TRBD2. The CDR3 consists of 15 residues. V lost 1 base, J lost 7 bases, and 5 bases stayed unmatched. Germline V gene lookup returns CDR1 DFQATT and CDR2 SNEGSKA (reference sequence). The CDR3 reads CSARGLAGAGNEQFF. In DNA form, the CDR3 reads TGCAGTGCTAGAGGACTAGCGGGGGCTGGGAATGAGCAGTTCTTC.

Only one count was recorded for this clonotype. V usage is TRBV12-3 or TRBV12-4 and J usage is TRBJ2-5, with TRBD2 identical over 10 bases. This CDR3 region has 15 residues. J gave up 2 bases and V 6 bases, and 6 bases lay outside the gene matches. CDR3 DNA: TGTGCCAGCAGCCCCGGGACTAGCGTTCAAGAGACCCAGTACTTC. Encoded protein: CASSPGTSVQETQYF.

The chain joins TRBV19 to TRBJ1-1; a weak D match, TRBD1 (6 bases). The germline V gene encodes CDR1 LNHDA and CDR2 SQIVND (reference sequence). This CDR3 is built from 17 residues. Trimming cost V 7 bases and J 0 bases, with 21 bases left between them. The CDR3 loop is CASMPSLGAPLNTEAFF. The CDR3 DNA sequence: TGTGCCAGTATGCCATCACTGGGGGCCCCTCTGAACACTGAAGCTTTCTTT.

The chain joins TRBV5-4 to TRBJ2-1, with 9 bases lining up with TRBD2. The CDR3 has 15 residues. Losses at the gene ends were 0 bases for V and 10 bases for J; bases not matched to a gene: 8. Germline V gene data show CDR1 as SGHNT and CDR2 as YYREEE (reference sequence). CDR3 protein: CASSLGVAGAKEQFF. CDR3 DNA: TGTGCCAGCAGCTTGGGGGTAGCGGGGGCTAAGGAGCAGTTCTTC.

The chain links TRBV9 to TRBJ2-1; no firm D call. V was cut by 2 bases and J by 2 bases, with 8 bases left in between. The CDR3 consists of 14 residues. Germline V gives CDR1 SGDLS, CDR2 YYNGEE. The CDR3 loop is CASSVGLAYNEQFF. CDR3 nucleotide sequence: TGTGCCAGCAGCGTGGGGTTGGCCTACAATGAGCAGTTCTTC.

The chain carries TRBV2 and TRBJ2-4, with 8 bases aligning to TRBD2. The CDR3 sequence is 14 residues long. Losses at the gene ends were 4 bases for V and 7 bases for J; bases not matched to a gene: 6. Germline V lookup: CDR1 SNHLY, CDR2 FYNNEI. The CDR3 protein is CASSGGTSGNIQYF. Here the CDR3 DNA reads TGTGCCAGCAGTGGCGGGACTAGTGGGAACATTCAGTACTTC.

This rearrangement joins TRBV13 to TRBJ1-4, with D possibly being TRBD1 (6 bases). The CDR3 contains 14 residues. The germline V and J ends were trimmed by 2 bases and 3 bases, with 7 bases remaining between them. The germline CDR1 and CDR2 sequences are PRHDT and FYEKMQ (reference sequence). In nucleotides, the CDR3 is TGTGCCAGCAGCTTACGGACAGCTAATGAAAAACTGTTTTTT. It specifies CASSLRTANEKLFF.

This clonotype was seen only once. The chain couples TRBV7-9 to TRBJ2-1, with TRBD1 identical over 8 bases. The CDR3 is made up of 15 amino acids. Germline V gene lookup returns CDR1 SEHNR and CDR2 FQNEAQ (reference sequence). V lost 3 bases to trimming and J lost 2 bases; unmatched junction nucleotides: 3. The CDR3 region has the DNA TGTGCCAGCAGCTTTGGACAGGGTGCCTACAATGAGCAGTTCTTC. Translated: CASSFGQGAYNEQFF.

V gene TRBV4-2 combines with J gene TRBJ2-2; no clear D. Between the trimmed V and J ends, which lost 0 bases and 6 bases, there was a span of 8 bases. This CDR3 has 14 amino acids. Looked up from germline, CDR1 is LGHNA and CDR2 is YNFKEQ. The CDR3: CASSQDLVAGELFF. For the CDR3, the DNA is TGTGCCAGCAGCCAAGATTTGGTTGCCGGGGAGCTGTTTTTT.

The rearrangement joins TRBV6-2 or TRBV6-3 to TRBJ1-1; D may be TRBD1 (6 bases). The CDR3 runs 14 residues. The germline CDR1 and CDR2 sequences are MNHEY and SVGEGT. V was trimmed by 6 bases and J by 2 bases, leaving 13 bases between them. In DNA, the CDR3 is TGTGCCAGCAGAATAGTCAGGGGAAACACTGAAGCTTTCTTT. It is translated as CASRIVRGNTEAFF.

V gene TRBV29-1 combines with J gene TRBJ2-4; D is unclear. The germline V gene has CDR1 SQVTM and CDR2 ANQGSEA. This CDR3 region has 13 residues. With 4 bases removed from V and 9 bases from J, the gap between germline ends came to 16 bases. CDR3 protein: CSVVLVLTGIQYF. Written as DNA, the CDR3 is TGCAGCGTTGTCTTAGTTTTGACCGGCATTCAGTACTTC.

The CDR3 loop reads CASSQGTRGGIISQGYTF. CDR3 DNA: TGTGCCAGCAGCCAAGGAACCAGAGGGGGCATAATAAGTCAGGGCTACACCTTC. The chain joins TRBV3-1 to TRBJ1-2; TRBD1 matches at 7 bases. The trim removed 1 base at V and 8 bases at J, leaving 19 bases unmatched. The CDR3 runs 18 residues. Germline assignment: CDR1 LGHDT and CDR2 YNNKEL (reference sequence).

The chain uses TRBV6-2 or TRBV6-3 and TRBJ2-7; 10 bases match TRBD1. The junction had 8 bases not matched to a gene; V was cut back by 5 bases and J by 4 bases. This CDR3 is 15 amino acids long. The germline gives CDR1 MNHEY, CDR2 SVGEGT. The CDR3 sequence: CASSAPGQGLYEQYF. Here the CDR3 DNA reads TGTGCCAGCAGTGCGCCGGGACAGGGGTTGTACGAGCAGTACTTC.